This entry lists 10 T cell receptor beta chains sequenced from one sample in a study of cytomegalovirus exposure and HLA in healthy donors. Primers for the PCR totalled 60 Vbeta and 13 Jbeta. Libraries were prepared by immunoSEQ multiplex PCR; TCRdb keeps only in-frame clonotypes and omits some of them. The sample holds 85,000 to 100,000 clones, about 76% seen once. Sequenced sample: PBMCs. The origin of the receptors is a man aged 40-50 years in good health and CMV-seropositive.

The V and J genes are TRBV28 and TRBJ1-1; D ambiguous. CDR1 and CDR2 from the germline V gene are MDHEN and SYDVKM. Deletions cut 2 bases from V and 8 bases from J, with 6 bases between. The CDR3 is 11 amino acids. CDR3 coding DNA: TGTGCCAGCAGTTTAGGCAGGGAAGCTTTCTTT. It specifies CASSLGREAFF.

The chain carries TRBV2 and TRBJ2-1; D may be TRBD1 (6 bases). In germline, CDR1 is SNHLY, CDR2 FYNNEI. CDR3 length: 13 residues. Trimming took 6 bases from V and 15 from J, leaving 21 bases between them. The CDR3 DNA reads as TGTGCCAGCAGAGATGGACAGCCTAGCTATCCGTTCTTC. As protein: CASRDGQPSYPFF.

The rearrangement joins TRBV10-1 to TRBJ2-5; the D gene is possibly TRBD1 (5 bases). The DNA matches TRBJ2-7 better at its end, which makes the J call doubtful. This CDR3 is built from 14 residues. Germline-derived CDR1 and CDR2 are WNHNN and SYGVQD (reference sequence). CDR3 sequence: CASSGADNSYEQYF. CDR3 nucleotide sequence: TGCGCCAGCAGTGGGGCGGACAACTCCTACGAGCAGTACTTC.

There are a few counts of this clone. The chain carries TRBV5-4 and TRBJ2-3; 8 bases fit TRBD1. This CDR3 contains 16 residues. V gave up 4 bases and J gave up 2 bases; unmatched junction bases: 9. CDR1 SGHNT and CDR2 YYREEE come from the germline V gene (reference sequence). Here the CDR3 DNA reads TGTGCCAGCAGCGCGGGGACAGGCAGGGTCACAGATACGCAGTATTTT. Its protein is CASSAGTGRVTDTQYF.

The J gene is TRBJ2-1, the V gene TRBV7-9; a weak D match, TRBD2 (7 bases). The CDR3 spans 15 residues. Per the germline V gene, CDR1 is SEHNR and CDR2 is FQNEAQ (reference sequence). V dropped 2 bases and J dropped 9 bases, with 17 bases sitting between them. DNA for the CDR3: TGTGCCAGCAGCTTAAGGGAGGGGGGAAACCGTGAGCAGTTCTTC. It translates to CASSLREGGNREQFF.

The chain joins TRBV4-3 to TRBJ2-5, with 10 bases that match TRBD2. With V trimmed by 5 bases and J by 3 bases, 6 bases remained unmatched. Germline loops: CDR1 LGHNA, CDR2 YSLEER. The CDR3 has 15 amino acids. The CDR3: CASSYGLAVKETQYF. In DNA form, the CDR3 reads TGCGCCAGCAGCTACGGACTAGCGGTAAAAGAGACCCAGTACTTC.

The chain has TRBV27 and TRBJ2-7; TRBD1 might be the D (6 bases). CDR1 and CDR2 from the germline V gene are MNHEY and SMNVEV (reference sequence). The CDR3 is 15 residues long. V was clipped by 5 bases and J by 0 bases, with 14 bases between them. The CDR3 sequence is CASSPDLRGSYEQYF. CDR3 nucleotide sequence: TGTGCCAGCAGTCCAGACCTCAGGGGCTCCTACGAGCAGTACTTC.

V is TRBV2 and J is TRBJ2-5; a weak D match, TRBD1 (6 bases). The germline CDR1 and CDR2 sequences are SNHLY and FYNNEI. Trimming stripped 6 bases from V and 5 bases from J, with 10 bases between. The CDR3 covers 12 residues. Here the CDR3 DNA reads TGTGCCAGCAGAACAGGGTTTGAGACCCAGTACTTC. Protein sequence: CASRTGFETQYF.

Only a few counts were recorded for this clone. The chain uses TRBV4-1 and TRBJ2-7, with TRBD1 identical over 11 bases. V was clipped by 0 bases and J by 4 bases; unmatched bases: 8. Germline-derived CDR1 and CDR2 are MGHRA and YSYEKL. The CDR3 has 17 amino acids. Here the CDR3 reads CASSQEGQGAGFYEQYF. CDR3 bases: TGCGCCAGCAGCCAAGAAGGACAGGGGGCGGGTTTTTACGAGCAGTACTTC.

This clone was seen a few times. The chain uses TRBV5-6 and TRBJ1-6; possible D gene TRBD1, 5 bases. The V gene's germline CDR1 is SGHDT and CDR2 YYEEEE. With 4 bases removed from V and 7 bases from J, the gap between germline ends came to 15 bases. The CDR3 totals 15 residues. The CDR3 DNA reads as TGTGCCAGCAGCCTGTGGGGCAGGGTCAATTCACCCCTCCACTTT. It translates to CASSLWGRVNSPLHF.